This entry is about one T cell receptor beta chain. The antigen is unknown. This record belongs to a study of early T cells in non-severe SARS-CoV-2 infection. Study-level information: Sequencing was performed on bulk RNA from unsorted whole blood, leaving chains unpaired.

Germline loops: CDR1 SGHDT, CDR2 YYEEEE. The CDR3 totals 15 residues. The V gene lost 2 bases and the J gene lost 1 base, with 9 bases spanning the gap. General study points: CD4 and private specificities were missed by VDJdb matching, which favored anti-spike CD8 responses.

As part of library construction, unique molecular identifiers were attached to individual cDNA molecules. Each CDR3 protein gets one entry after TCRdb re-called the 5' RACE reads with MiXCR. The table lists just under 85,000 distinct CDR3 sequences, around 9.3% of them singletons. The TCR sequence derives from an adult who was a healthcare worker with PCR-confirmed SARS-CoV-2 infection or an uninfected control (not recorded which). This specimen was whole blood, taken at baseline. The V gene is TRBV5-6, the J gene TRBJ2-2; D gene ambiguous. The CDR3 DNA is TGTGCCAGCAGCTTTGTCTCGCAGAACACCGGGGAGCTGTTTTTT. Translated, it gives CASSFVSQNTGELFF.